This TCR beta chain stems from a study of blood T cell repertoires in COVID-19 (dated by TCRdb to 2020 to 2021). For the wider study: The collaborator samples originated in the United States, Italy and Spain and spanned the acute and convalescent phases of COVID-19. Sample metadata almost always included a de-identified subject ID, COVID-19 status, age in years and sex. A freely available public database, intended as a resource for researchers studying the immune response to SARS-CoV-2, is where the repertoires were released. The material from the prospective study consisted of cDNA or gDNA derived from T cells, B-cell-depleted T cells, or PBMCs. Deeply sampled blood TCRbeta repertoires from subjects exposed to, actively infected with, or recovered from COVID-19 were included in the dataset. HLA class I and class II types, where available, came from metadata supplied by the sample provider rather than from assay-based typing. Samples came from the ongoing ImmuneRACE study (first 160 participants) plus 1,254 subjects from 6 global collaborators.

TCRbeta CDR3 regions were amplified from genomic DNA by means of the immunoSEQ Assay, a bias-controlled multiplex PCR. Processing in the source paper ran as follows. Within the assay, amplification of reference gene primers was used to estimate how many nucleated cells each sample contained. Sequence reads were collapsed and filtered to measure the absolute abundance of every unique TCRbeta CDR3 rearrangement. Productive Simpson clonality was computed per sample as the square root of Simpson's diversity index over productive rearrangements. The table comes from immuneACCESS by way of TCRdb, which keeps in-frame sequences with V and J called. Part of the clones is missing from these tables; in studies checked, under half for an unresolved V gene and the rest for unknown reasons. Clone size and V and J calls were adopted from that table, with D and trimming inferred from the DNA. Across this sample there are about 100,000 clones, with under 95% seen only once. The top ten hold approximately 1.2% of the sample.

Details on this clone: No cognate antigen has been identified for it. Within one base of it there is no much larger clone, and no base qualities were kept.

The germline V gene supplies CDR1 SGHNT and CDR2 YENEEA. V gives up 0 bases and J gives up 6 bases, and the segment between their germline ends measures 6 bases. The CDR3 has 13 amino acids, counting the end cysteine and phenylalanine. Just the 39-base CDR3 DNA is kept, in frame starting at base 1. General findings and caveats noted by the study authors: The amount of clinical and demographic metadata varied by source and participant and was provided uncurated.

Each collaborating institution followed its own protocols to collect whole blood in K2EDTA tubes. For TCRbeta analysis, collaborator samples were shipped as frozen whole blood, as isolated PBMCs, or as DNA extracted from either sample type. The clonotype originates from a woman in her 30s with acute or convalescent COVID-19. Sequencing was done on a sample of peripheral blood. Recombination joined TRBV11-3 with TRBJ1-5, with no confidently assigned D gene. In nucleotide form, the sequence is TGTGCCAGCAGCTTAGAGGCAGGTCAGCCCCAGCATTTT. Its protein product is CASSLEAGQPQHF.